The 14 T cell receptor beta chains below come from one sample, sequenced in a study of shared clonotypes between healthy human individuals (TCRdb year 2020). The library was obtained by the immunoSEQ multiplex PCR assay. Entries here come from immuneACCESS through TCRdb and include only in-frame sequences with V and J called. Some clones fail to appear in such tables; in the studies checked, an unresolved V gene covers under half of the shortfall, and the cause of the remainder is unknown. Recorded for this sample are a few million clones; more than 85% of them occurred a single time. Of the sample, about 0.39% falls within the top ten clones. Sequencing was done on a sample of naive CD4+ T cells from PBMCs. The cell subset or site label here, explained by the study, means: CD45RA+ positively selected. Receptor source: a man aged 18-30 years in good health. Some clones in this sample may be carry-over from other donors' samples.

Here the CDR3 DNA reads TGTGCCAGCAGTGACACCGAGAACCCTGGAAACACCATATATTTT. Amino acids: CASSDTENPGNTIYF. This sequence joins TRBV2 and TRBJ1-3; D not resolved. V gave up 3 bases and J gave up 2 bases, with 11 bases separating them. The germline V gene has CDR1 SNHLY and CDR2 FYNNEI. The CDR3 totals 15 residues.

The V gene is TRBV7-3, the J gene TRBJ2-3; D ambiguous. The germline V gene has CDR1 SGHTA and CDR2 FQGTGA. Trimming left V 4 bases short and J 4 bases short, with 9 bases between. The CDR3 is made up of 13 amino acids. The CDR3 reads CASSSSRADTQYF. The CDR3 DNA reads TGTGCCAGCAGCTCCTCACGGGCAGATACGCAGTATTTT.

A single count supports this clone. The V call is TRBV28, the J call TRBJ2-6, with D perhaps assigned TRBD1 or TRBD2 (5 bases each). Germline CDR1 reads MDHEN; CDR2 reads SYDVKM. The CDR3 extends over 16 amino acids. V gave up 5 bases and J gave up 0 bases, with 11 bases separating them. CDR3 bases: TGTGCCAGCAGTGGGACGGGCCGCTCTGGGGCCAACGTCCTGACTTTC. This gives the protein CASSGTGRSGANVLTF.

The J gene is TRBJ2-3, the V gene TRBV30; D gene ambiguous. Germline-derived CDR1 and CDR2 are GTSNPN and SVGIG (reference sequence). Trimming took 5 bases from V and 0 from J, leaving 9 bases between them. The CDR3 length is 13 residues. The CDR3 spells CAWRVASTDTQYF. CDR3 nucleotide sequence: TGTGCCTGGCGGGTCGCTAGCACAGATACGCAGTATTTT.

The J gene is TRBJ2-2, the V gene TRBV18, with 11 positions matching TRBD2. Per germline, CDR1 KGHSH and CDR2 LQKENI. With 1 base clipped from V and 6 bases from J, the junction kept 7 bases outside the gene matches. CDR3 length: 17 amino acids. This chain's CDR3 is CASSPQQTSGMSGELFF. Here the CDR3 DNA reads TGTGCCAGCTCACCACAGCAGACTAGCGGGATGTCCGGGGAGCTGTTTTTT. Using reference TRBV18 and TRBJ2-2 for the parts outside the CDR3, the full variable domain is NAGVMQNPRHLVRRRGQEARLRCSPMKGHSHVYWYRQLPEEGLKFMVYLQKENIIDESGMPKERFSAEFPKEGPSILRIQQVVRGDSAAYFCASSPQQTSGMSGELFFGEGSRLTVL.

This rearrangement joins TRBV6-1 to TRBJ2-7; D not resolved. Per germline, CDR1 MNHNS and CDR2 SASEGT. The CDR3 is made up of 11 amino acids. V dropped 4 bases and J dropped 7 bases, with 8 bases sitting between them. The CDR3 coding sequence is TGTGCCAGCAGTGGCAGATCGGAGCAGTACTTC. Protein: CASSGRSEQYF.

V usage is TRBV4-1 and J usage is TRBJ2-1; 9 bases line up with TRBD2. The CDR3 has 15 residues. The J segment lost 7 bases and the V segment lost 2 bases, leaving 6 bases of the junction unmatched. Per germline, CDR1 MGHRA and CDR2 YSYEKL. The chain's CDR3 is CASSQPTSGGNEQFF. Written as DNA, the CDR3 is TGCGCCAGCAGCCAACCGACTAGCGGAGGGAATGAGCAGTTCTTC.

V is TRBV28 and J is TRBJ2-7; 9 bases align to TRBD1. Germline V gene data show CDR1 as MDHEN and CDR2 as SYDVKM. The V segment lost 7 bases and the J segment 7 bases; nucleotides outside the gene matches: 14. The CDR3 contains 15 residues. The CDR3 DNA is TGTGCCAGCACGCCGACCGGGACAGGGCCTCGGGAGCAGTACTTC. Amino acid sequence: CASTPTGTGPREQYF. Variable domain in full (rest from reference TRBV28 and TRBJ2-7): DVKVTQSSRYLVKRTGEKVFLECVQDMDHENMFWYRQDPGLGLRLIYFSYDVKMKEKGDIPEGYSVSREKKERFSLILESASTNQTSMYLCASTPTGTGPREQYFGPGTRLTVT.

The chain is built from TRBV5-6 and TRBJ1-2; D remains unclear. V gave up 0 bases and J gave up 4 bases, with 7 bases separating them. CDR1 is SGHDT and CDR2 is YYEEEE in the germline V gene. The CDR3 has 13 amino acids. CDR3 sequence reads: CASSLDLSYGYTF. In DNA form, the CDR3 reads TGTGCCAGCAGCTTGGATTTGAGCTATGGCTACACCTTC.

The rearrangement joins TRBV4-2 to TRBJ2-3, with 9 bases aligning to TRBD2. Germline V gives CDR1 LGHNA, CDR2 YNFKEQ. J was trimmed by 0 bases and V by 1 base; bases with no gene match: 14. The CDR3 has 20 amino acids. CDR3 nucleotides: TGTGCCAGCAGCCAAGCCCCTGGGGCTAGCGGGACGGGAAGCACAGATACGCAGTATTTT. It translates to CASSQAPGASGTGSTDTQYF.

The chain employs TRBV5-4 and TRBJ2-3; perhaps TRBD2 as D (5 bases). The CDR3 runs to 14 residues. The germline V gene encodes CDR1 SGHNT and CDR2 YYREEE (reference sequence). V shed 3 bases and J shed 6 bases, with 14 bases lying between them. CDR3 coding DNA: TGTGCCAGCAGCTCCCCCGGGGTGAGGGATACGCAGTATTTT. This encodes CASSSPGVRDTQYF.

The chain recombines TRBV7-9 with TRBJ2-7; D call uncertain. Germline CDR1 and CDR2: SEHNR and FQNEAQ (reference sequence). With 3 bases removed from V and 3 bases from J, the gap between germline ends came to 12 bases. This CDR3 contains 14 residues. CDR3 loop: CASSFGGRSYEQYF. CDR3 nucleotide sequence: TGTGCCAGCAGCTTCGGTGGTCGCAGCTACGAGCAGTACTTC. The full variable domain, its missing parts supplied by reference TRBV7-9 and TRBJ2-7, is DTGVSQNPRHKITKRGQNVTFRCDPISEHNRLYWYRQTLGQGPEFLTYFQNEAQLEKSRLLSDRFSAERPKGSFSTLEIQRTEQGDSAMYLCASSFGGRSYEQYFGPGTRLTVT.

V gene TRBV11-2 combines with J gene TRBJ2-1, with a tentative D call TRBD2 (7 bases). CDR1 and CDR2 (germline): SGHAT, FQNNGV. V was trimmed by 5 bases and J by 0 bases, leaving 14 bases between them. This CDR3 contains 16 residues. CDR3 bases: TGTGCCAGCAGCAGCCTCGGGGGGCTCTCCTACAATGAGCAGTTCTTC. Translated, it gives CASSSLGGLSYNEQFF.

This chain links TRBV5-1 with TRBJ2-2; 13 bases are shared with TRBD2. The V and J ends lost 3 bases and 4 bases, in that order; junction bases with no gene match: 6. The length of the CDR3 is 17 residues. Germline V gives CDR1 SGHRS, CDR2 YFSETQ. DNA of the CDR3: TGCGCCAGCAGCTCCGATACTAGCGGGAGGGTCACCGGGGAGCTGTTTTTT. Protein sequence: CASSSDTSGRVTGELFF. The full variable domain, in which reference TRBV5-1 and TRBJ2-2 provide the parts outside the CDR3, is KAGVTQTPRYLIKTRGQQVTLSCSPISGHRSVSWYQQTPGQGLQFLFEYFSETQRNKGNFPGRFSGRQFSNSRSEMNVSTLELGDSALYLCASSSDTSGRVTGELFFGEGSRLTVL.